The clone carrying this T cell receptor (beta chain) qualifies as medium-sized (0.01 to 0.1%). The junction and the germline gene differ at one end; a read error may be behind it. The data were taken from a study of long-term antiretroviral therapy in people with HIV. Germline-derived CDR1 and CDR2 are MGHRA and YSYEKL. This CDR3 has 13 amino acids. The authors ran the immunoSEQ assay, v3.0, at survey level. Clones were sequenced by immunoSEQ multiplex PCR, and TCRdb holds only the in-frame ones, with some missing. In the table there are over 30,000 clones, approximately 80% of which are singletons. Donors each had at least one pre-ART PBMC sample and at least two post-ART ones.

The sequence derives from a woman aged 50 to 65 with HIV. The chain is built from TRBV4-1 and TRBJ1-1; D gene unclear. The sequenced sample was unsorted PBMCs, obtained 3.1 years after starting antiretroviral therapy. The chain's CDR3 is CASSQDPTLRWVF. The CDR3 DNA reads TGCGCCAGCAGCCAAGATCCCACCTTGAGATGGGTATTT.